These 6 T cell receptor beta chains were all obtained from the same sample, sequenced in a study of blood T cell repertoires in COVID-19. Profiled with immunoSEQ multiplex PCR; TCRdb holds only in-frame clones, not every one. There are 90,000 to 150,000 clones in the sample; about two thirds occur only once, and under 1% lies in the top ten. Input material: peripheral blood. Receptor source: a human donor with acute or convalescent COVID-19. The donor label of this sample is uncertain.

This clone was seen more than once but under ten times. The chain carries TRBV18 and TRBJ2-1; possibly TRBD1 for D (5 bases). V shed 3 bases and J shed 9 bases, with 15 bases lying between them. Per germline, CDR1 KGHSH and CDR2 LQKENI. This CDR3 comprises 14 residues. The CDR3 here is CASSPLGADGEQFF. In DNA, the CDR3 is TGTGCCAGCTCACCGCTAGGGGCCGACGGTGAGCAGTTCTTC.

This clone occurred many times. The chain uses TRBV7-9 and TRBJ1-2; 9 positions match TRBD1. This CDR3 contains 15 residues. V shed 5 bases, J shed 6 bases, and the junction held 10 bases outside the gene matches. CDR1 is SEHNR, CDR2 FQNEAQ, per germline (reference sequence). CDR3 protein: CASSRGQGREHGYTF. In DNA form, the CDR3 reads TGTGCCAGCAGCCGAGGACAGGGGCGGGAACATGGCTACACCTTC.

This clone was picked up a small number of times. Here the CDR3 reads CASSYNREETQYF. The CDR3, as DNA: TGTGCCAGCAGTTACAACAGAGAAGAGACCCAGTACTTC. The chain employs TRBV6-5 and TRBJ2-5, with D uncertain. V was clipped by 2 bases and J by 3 bases, with 7 bases between them. Germline V gene data show CDR1 as MNHEY and CDR2 as SVGAGI. The CDR3 covers 13 residues.

This chain links TRBV7-6 with TRBJ2-3, with 9 bases that match TRBD2. CDR3 length: 15 amino acids. Germline lookup yields CDR1 SGHVS and CDR2 FNYEAQ. V lost 1 base to trimming and J lost 5 bases; unmatched junction nucleotides: 4. The CDR3 sequence: CASSLVAGGRDTQYF. The CDR3 coding sequence is TGTGCCAGCAGCTTAGTCGCGGGGGGGAGAGATACGCAGTATTTT.

The chain has TRBV3-1 (or the pseudogene TRBV3-2) and TRBJ2-3; the match to TRBD2 covers 9 bases. CDR1 and CDR2 from the germline V gene are LGHDT and YNNKEL (reference sequence). V was clipped by 4 bases and J by 5 bases; unmatched bases: 4. The CDR3 extends over 14 amino acids. The CDR3 reads CASSRGGALDTQYF. Here the CDR3 DNA reads TGTGCCAGCAGCCGCGGGGGGGCCTTAGATACGCAGTATTTT.

This clone was picked up many times. CDR3: CASSQDLGTAGNTIYF. The DNA of the CDR3 is TGTGCCAGCAGCCAAGATCTAGGGACAGCTGGAAACACCATATATTTT. J is TRBJ1-3 and V is TRBV3-1 (or the pseudogene TRBV3-2); 7 nucleotides align to TRBD1. CDR3 length: 16 residues. The J segment lost 2 bases and the V segment lost 0 bases, leaving 4 bases of the junction unmatched. CDR1 is LGHDT, CDR2 YNNKEL, per germline (reference sequence).